This record covers a single TCR beta chain. The data stem from a study of cytomegalovirus exposure and HLA in healthy donors. The germline CDR1 and CDR2 sequences are KGHSH and LQKENI. This CDR3 has 17 residues. The J segment lost 4 bases and the V segment lost 2 bases, leaving 11 bases of the junction unmatched. Primers: 60 Vbeta forward and 13 Jbeta reverse. This table comes from immunoSEQ multiplex PCR, and its TCRdb copy is limited to in-frame clones, with some not included. Altogether fewer than 200,000 clones are present, 70% to 85% being singletons, with the ten largest covering 1% to 1.5%. The TCR comes from a girl aged 2-10 years in good health and CMV-seropositive. V is TRBV18 and J is TRBJ1-3; TRBD1 aligns across 7 bases. Sequenced input: PBMCs. DNA for the CDR3: TGTGCCAGCTCACCATCGACAGGGACCTTCGGGGGAAACACCATATATTTT. This codes for CASSPSTGTFGGNTIYF.